These 32 T cell receptor beta chains were sequenced from one sample in a study of cytomegalovirus exposure and HLA in healthy donors. The PCR contained 60 Vbeta and 13 Jbeta primers. The table came from immunoSEQ multiplex PCR; TCRdb's copy has only in-frame clones and leaves some out. The sample has some 170,000 clones; around 79% are singletons. The material sequenced was PBMCs. These receptors all stem from a middle-aged man in good health and CMV-seropositive.

The chain recombines TRBV28 with TRBJ2-1; 10 nucleotides agree with TRBD2. J was trimmed by 4 bases and V by 6 bases; bases with no gene match: 9. The CDR3 extends over 16 amino acids. Germline V lookup: CDR1 MDHEN, CDR2 SYDVKM. The chain's CDR3 is CASSPRPSGRYNEQFF. DNA for the CDR3: TGTGCCAGCAGCCCAAGGCCTAGCGGGAGATACAATGAGCAGTTCTTC. Full variable domain (missing parts from reference TRBV28 and TRBJ2-1): DVKVTQSSRYLVKRTGEKVFLECVQDMDHENMFWYRQDPGLGLRLIYFSYDVKMKEKGDIPEGYSVSREKKERFSLILESASTNQTSMYLCASSPRPSGRYNEQFFGPGTRLTVL.

This clone was recorded only once. This chain joins TRBV4-1 and TRBJ2-5; D is possibly TRBD2 (6 bases). The germline gives CDR1 MGHRA, CDR2 YSYEKL. Trimming took 1 base from V and 9 from J, leaving 18 bases between them. The length of the CDR3 is 15 residues. The CDR3 loop is CASSQARTGRGAQYF. The DNA of the CDR3 is TGCGCCAGCAGCCAAGCCCGGACTGGCCGCGGGGCCCAGTACTTC.

This clone was found a few times. This chain links TRBV5-1 with TRBJ2-1, with a possible D match to TRBD2 (6 bases). The V end lost 4 bases, the J end lost 8 bases, and 16 bases lay between the germline ends. The germline V gene has CDR1 SGHRS and CDR2 YFSETQ. CDR3 size: 14 residues. This chain's CDR3 is CASSADAGRDEQFF. Written as DNA, the CDR3 is TGCGCCAGCAGCGCAGACGCGGGAAGGGATGAGCAGTTCTTC.

In its sample, this clone was seen once. The chain joins TRBV28 to TRBJ1-4, with unresolved D. In germline, CDR1 is MDHEN, CDR2 SYDVKM. This CDR3 spans 15 amino acids. V dropped 5 bases and J dropped 0 bases, with 10 bases sitting between them. This chain's CDR3 is CASSPPGATNEKLFF. The CDR3 region has the DNA TGTGCCAGCAGTCCCCCCGGGGCAACTAATGAAAAACTGTTTTTT.

J is TRBJ2-7 and V is TRBV28; 15 bases line up with TRBD2. From germline, CDR1 is MDHEN and CDR2 SYDVKM. The CDR3 spans 15 residues. V trimming: 2 bases; J trimming: 8 bases; junction bases outside the gene matches: 4. The CDR3 spells CASSLGTSGRQKQYF. CDR3 nucleotide sequence: TGTGCCAGCAGTTTAGGGACTAGCGGGAGGCAGAAGCAGTACTTC.

This clone was observed once. The chain has TRBV7-2 and TRBJ2-2; the match to TRBD2 covers 11 bases. After removal of 3 bases from V and 1 base from J, the junction contained 4 bases not matched to a gene. The germline gives CDR1 SGHTA, CDR2 FQGNSA. The CDR3 runs to 17 residues. This chain's CDR3 is CASSFDLAGGNTGELFF. The CDR3 nucleotides are TGTGCCAGCAGCTTTGATCTAGCGGGAGGGAACACCGGGGAGCTGTTTTTT.

This chain connects TRBV5-4 to TRBJ2-5; 14 nucleotides match TRBD2. CDR1 SGHNT and CDR2 YYREEE come from the germline V gene (reference sequence). This CDR3 has 14 amino acids. The ends lost 3 bases at V and 5 bases at J; junction bases unmatched: 0. In DNA form, the CDR3 reads TGTGCCAGCAGCTGGACTAGCGGGAGGGAGACCCAGTACTTC. Translation: CASSWTSGRETQYF.

This rearrangement joins TRBV4-2 to TRBJ2-1; TRBD2 agrees at 10 bases. This CDR3 has 19 residues. Germline V gene sequence: CDR1 LGHNA, CDR2 YNFKEQ. Unmatched junction bases numbered 16, after V lost 0 bases and J lost 8 bases. CDR3: CASSQDRGGLAGAVDEQFF. The CDR3 bases are TGTGCCAGCAGCCAAGACAGGGGGGGGCTAGCGGGAGCGGTCGATGAGCAGTTCTTC.

The V call is TRBV15, the J call TRBJ1-2; D is possibly TRBD1 (6 bases). The V gene lost 5 bases and the J gene lost 6 bases, with 16 bases spanning the gap. From germline, CDR1 is LNHNV and CDR2 YYDKDF (reference sequence). The CDR3 extends over 14 amino acids. This CDR3 is CATSAGGRENGYTF. The CDR3 region has the DNA TGTGCCACCAGCGCGGGGGGCAGGGAGAATGGCTACACCTTC.

The V and J genes are TRBV5-1 and TRBJ2-7, with 7 bases matching TRBD1. The J segment lost 2 bases and the V segment lost 4 bases, leaving 6 bases of the junction unmatched. Germline V gives CDR1 SGHRS, CDR2 YFSETQ. The CDR3 is made up of 14 amino acids. The CDR3 region is CASSTGQVPYEQYF. As DNA, the CDR3 is TGCGCCAGCAGCACCGGACAGGTTCCCTACGAGCAGTACTTC.

This clone was detected once. This chain uses TRBV2 with TRBJ1-2; D is possibly TRBD1 (5 bases). In germline, CDR1 is SNHLY, CDR2 FYNNEI. CDR3 size: 15 residues. V lost 3 bases to trimming and J lost 4 bases, with 15 bases between them. CDR3 region: CASSESGAVGYGYTF. The CDR3 region has the DNA TGTGCCAGCAGTGAGTCTGGGGCGGTCGGCTATGGCTACACCTTC.

This clone occurred a few times. The J gene is TRBJ2-2, the V gene TRBV27; D perhaps matches TRBD1 (6 bases). Looked up from germline, CDR1 is MNHEY and CDR2 is SMNVEV (reference sequence). The CDR3 runs 14 residues. Trimming took off 5 bases at V and 4 bases at J, with 11 bases between the two ends. The CDR3 region has the DNA TGTGCCAGCAGTAACTTCAGGGGCACCGGGGAGCTGTTTTTT. Translating it yields CASSNFRGTGELFF.

The V call is TRBV6-1, the J call TRBJ1-2; TRBD1 matches at 7 bases. Germline assignment: CDR1 MNHNS and CDR2 SASEGT. Trimming took 4 bases from V and 3 from J; bases not matched to a gene: 11. CDR3 length: 16 amino acids. CDR3 bases: TGTGCCAGCAGTGTTGGGACAGAACCGCTCTACTATGGCTACACCTTC. It is translated as CASSVGTEPLYYGYTF.

J is TRBJ1-2 and V is TRBV30; no firm D call. This CDR3 has 14 residues. V shed 2 bases and J shed 3 bases, with 13 bases lying between them. Germline-derived CDR1 and CDR2 are GTSNPN and SVGIG (reference sequence). CDR3 protein: CAWSTLNYYYGYTF. DNA for the CDR3: TGTGCCTGGAGTACACTGAACTACTACTATGGCTACACCTTC.

The chain recombines TRBV19 with TRBJ2-7; weak D call: TRBD2 (5 bases). The length of the CDR3 is 14 residues. The germline V gene encodes CDR1 LNHDA and CDR2 SQIVND (reference sequence). The ends were cut back, 6 bases at V and 1 base at J, with 13 bases in the middle. DNA of the CDR3: TGTGCCAGTAGGGACTTGACGGCATCCTACGAGCAGTACTTC. It yields the protein CASRDLTASYEQYF. The full variable domain, its missing parts supplied by reference TRBV19 and TRBJ2-7, is DGGITQSPKYLFRKEGQNVTLSCEQNLNHDAMYWYRQDPGQGLRLIYYSQIVNDFQKGDIAEGYSVSREKKESFPLTVTSAQKNPTAFYLCASRDLTASYEQYFGPGTRLTVT.

The genes are TRBV7-3 and TRBJ2-1; 15 nucleotides agree with TRBD2. V shed 4 bases, J shed 9 bases, and the junction held 1 base outside the gene matches. CDR1 is SGHTA and CDR2 is FQGTGA in the germline V gene. The length of the CDR3 is 14 residues. Here the CDR3 reads CASSSGLAGGEQFF. The CDR3 nucleotides are TGTGCCAGCAGCTCGGGACTAGCGGGAGGTGAGCAGTTCTTC.

The V and J genes are TRBV11-2 and TRBJ2-3; TRBD2 matches 12 bases. Germline lookup yields CDR1 SGHAT and CDR2 FQNNGV. This CDR3 spans 18 amino acids. The V segment lost 1 base and the J segment 4 bases; nucleotides outside the gene matches: 9. The CDR3 here is CASSLAVTSGRFADTQYF. CDR3 DNA: TGTGCCAGCAGCTTAGCTGTGACTAGCGGGAGATTCGCAGATACGCAGTATTTT.

The genes are TRBV28 and TRBJ2-1; TRBD1 matches 7 bases. CDR3 length: 11 residues. Germline lookup yields CDR1 MDHEN and CDR2 SYDVKM. V trimming: 5 bases; J trimming: 10 bases; junction bases outside the gene matches: 2. The CDR3 DNA follows: TGTGCCAGCAGTAACAGGGGCGAGCAGTTCTTC. As protein: CASSNRGEQFF.

The rearrangement links TRBV28 to TRBJ2-7; maybe TRBD2 (5 bases). Trimming cost V 5 bases and J 5 bases, with 10 bases left between them. The length of the CDR3 is 12 residues. Germline CDR1 MDHEN, CDR2 SYDVKM. CDR3 in amino acids: CASSGGPDEQYF. The CDR3 bases are TGTGCCAGCAGTGGAGGCCCGGACGAGCAGTACTTC. Full variable domain (outside the CDR3, taken from reference TRBV28 and TRBJ2-7): DVKVTQSSRYLVKRTGEKVFLECVQDMDHENMFWYRQDPGLGLRLIYFSYDVKMKEKGDIPEGYSVSREKKERFSLILESASTNQTSMYLCASSGGPDEQYFGPGTRLTVT.

This sequence joins TRBV7-6 and TRBJ2-1; possible D gene TRBD1, 5 bases. Germline V gives CDR1 SGHVS, CDR2 FNYEAQ. Trimming shortened V by 2 bases and J by 8 bases, and 10 bases separated the two germline ends. The CDR3 runs to 13 residues. Written as DNA, the CDR3 is TGTGCCAGCAGCTTACTGCAGGGCCATGAGCAGTTCTTC. Its translation is CASSLLQGHEQFF.

The chain combines TRBV7-2 with TRBJ2-4; TRBD2 matches at 14 bases. The ends lost 6 bases at V and 1 base at J; junction bases unmatched: 2. The CDR3 is 16 amino acids. Germline assignment: CDR1 SGHTA and CDR2 FQGNSA. In DNA form, the CDR3 reads TGTGCCAGCAGACGACTAGCGGGAGGGGCCAAAAACATTCAGTACTTC. This translates into CASRRLAGGAKNIQYF. The variable domain in full, completed from reference TRBV7-2 and TRBJ2-4, reads GAGVSQSPSNKVTEKGKDVELRCDPISGHTALYWYRQSLGQGLEFLIYFQGNSAPDKSGLPSDRFSAERTGGSVSTLTIQRTQQEDSAVYLCASRRLAGGAKNIQYFGAGTRLSVL.

The chain uses TRBV2 and TRBJ2-3; D is uncertain. Germline CDR1 SNHLY, CDR2 FYNNEI. V was trimmed by 4 bases and J by 13 bases, leaving 12 bases between them. This CDR3 has 11 amino acids. The CDR3 DNA is TGTGCCAGCAGTGGCCTCGATCAGGAGTATTTT. Protein product: CASSGLDQEYF. Drawing the rest from reference TRBV2 and TRBJ2-3, the complete variable domain is EPEVTQTPSHQVTQMGQEVILRCVPISNHLYFYWYRQILGQKVEFLVSFYNNEISEKSEIFDDQFSVERPDGSNFTLKIRSTKLEDSAMYFCASSGLDQEYFGPGTRLTVL.

This sequence joins TRBV29-1 and TRBJ2-1; 8 nucleotides line up with TRBD1. Germline values: CDR1 SQVTM, CDR2 ANQGSEA. With V trimmed by 6 bases and J by 15 bases, 13 bases remained unmatched. This CDR3 spans 12 amino acids. CDR3 protein: CSVEIPGQERFF. The CDR3 nucleotides read TGCAGCGTGGAAATCCCGGGACAGGAACGGTTCTTC.

In this sample, this clone turned up a few times. The same CDR3 arises from other DNA sequences in this sample as well. The rearrangement joins TRBV28 to TRBJ1-1, with a weak D call TRBD1 (5 bases). Germline V gene data show CDR1 as MDHEN and CDR2 as SYDVKM. This CDR3 region has 13 residues. The V and J ends lost 2 bases and 5 bases respectively, with 9 bases between them. Here the CDR3 reads CASSLPGGTEAFF. CDR3 nucleotides: TGTGCCAGCAGTTTACCGGGGGGTACTGAAGCTTTCTTT. Together with reference TRBV28 and TRBJ1-1, the CDR3 gives the full variable domain: DVKVTQSSRYLVKRTGEKVFLECVQDMDHENMFWYRQDPGLGLRLIYFSYDVKMKEKGDIPEGYSVSREKKERFSLILESASTNQTSMYLCASSLPGGTEAFFGQGTRLTVV.

The chain employs TRBV7-8 and TRBJ2-1; D possibly corresponds to TRBD2 (6 bases). Trimming took off 5 bases at V and 0 bases at J, with 14 bases between the two ends. CDR3 length: 16 residues. Germline CDR1 reads SGHVS; CDR2 reads FQNEAQ. The CDR3 sequence is CASSPERVSSYNEQFF. The CDR3 region has the DNA TGTGCCAGCAGCCCCGAGCGGGTTAGCTCCTACAATGAGCAGTTCTTC.

The chain is built from TRBV27 and TRBJ1-2; D may be TRBD1 (6 bases). CDR1 is MNHEY, CDR2 SMNVEV, per germline (reference sequence). The CDR3 is 15 residues long. The V and J ends lost 0 bases and 0 bases respectively, with 8 bases between them. This CDR3 reads CASSLSGGSNYGYTF. The CDR3 DNA is TGTGCCAGCAGTTTATCTGGGGGCTCTAACTATGGCTACACCTTC.

This clone was seen a single time. This chain connects TRBV7-8 to TRBJ2-1; weak D call: TRBD2 (6 bases). The CDR3 is made up of 15 amino acids. The germline V gene has CDR1 SGHVS and CDR2 FQNEAQ. Trimming stripped 6 bases from V and 7 bases from J, with 19 bases between. CDR3 region: CASSSTRLVLNEQFF. The DNA for the CDR3 is TGTGCCAGCAGTTCCACTAGACTAGTCCTAAATGAGCAGTTCTTC.

The V call is TRBV5-1, the J call TRBJ2-3; D is possibly TRBD2 (6 bases). This CDR3 region has 13 residues. The germline V gene encodes CDR1 SGHRS and CDR2 YFSETQ. The germline V and J ends were trimmed by 4 bases and 2 bases, with 8 bases remaining between them. CDR3 bases: TGCGCCAGCAGCCAGGGACTCACAGATACGCAGTATTTT. Encoded protein: CASSQGLTDTQYF.

The chain couples TRBV29-1 to TRBJ2-7, with TRBD1 matching 8 bases. V gave up 3 bases and J gave up 6 bases; unmatched junction bases: 4. The germline V gene has CDR1 SQVTM and CDR2 ANQGSEA. The CDR3 contains 12 residues. The DNA for the CDR3 is TGCAGCGTTGAGGACAGGGCCCGCGAGCAGTACTTC. Its translation: CSVEDRAREQYF.

The chain uses TRBV6-6 and TRBJ1-6, with D perhaps matching TRBD1 (6 bases). Germline V gives CDR1 MNHNY, CDR2 SVGAGI (reference sequence). This CDR3 is 15 amino acids long. Trimming left V 0 bases short and J 19 bases short, with 22 bases between. The CDR3: CASSYSTPGQEAPHF. Written as DNA, the CDR3 is TGTGCCAGCAGTTACTCGACCCCGGGACAAGAGGCCCCTCACTTT.

This clone was found a few times. The chain recombines TRBV2 with TRBJ2-6; the D gene is possibly TRBD1 (5 bases). The CDR3 covers 17 residues. Between the trimmed V and J ends, which lost 5 bases and 0 bases, there was a span of 14 bases. The germline gives CDR1 SNHLY, CDR2 FYNNEI. The CDR3 reads CASSLSPTGSGANVLTF. CDR3 DNA sequence: TGTGCCAGCAGTTTAAGCCCAACAGGCTCTGGGGCCAACGTCCTGACTTTC.

The chain has TRBV7-6 and TRBJ1-3; tentatively, D is TRBD1 (6 bases). The CDR3 spans 15 residues. V gave up 1 base and J gave up 8 bases, with 15 bases separating them. Germline values: CDR1 SGHVS, CDR2 FNYEAQ. CDR3 DNA: TGTGCCAGCAGCTTAGTTGGCAGGGGATTAGACACCATATATTTT. As protein: CASSLVGRGLDTIYF.